This TCR beta chain emerged from a study of shared clonotypes between healthy human individuals. About the research overall: Every donor yielded three CD4 naive, three CD4 memory, two CD8 naive and one CD8 memory plate. Study-wide results and caveats: Sequencing depth was expected to influence donor clonotype sharing. Only blood underwent sampling, and tissue repertoires likely differ.

Regarding this clone: The antigen remains undetermined.

The genomic DNA of each subset was split evenly across several immunoSEQ plates. The assay was immunoSEQ multiplex PCR, and TCRdb's table has in-frame clones only and misses some. The sample has some 2.3 million clones, over 90% seen once. This sequence was found in a man younger than 30 in good health. Some clones in this sample may be carry-over from other donors' samples. Sequenced input: naive CD4+ T cells from PBMCs. Subset reported: CD45RA+ positively selected.

CDR3 residues: CASSPPGRIYEQYF. The CDR3 nucleotides are TGTGCCAGCTCCCCCCCAGGGAGGATCTACGAGCAGTACTTC. The chain joins TRBV7-8 to TRBJ2-7; weak D call: TRBD2 (6 bases). The CDR3 is 14 residues long. V shed 8 bases and J shed 3 bases, with 17 bases lying between them. The germline V gene has CDR1 SGHVS and CDR2 FQNEAQ.